This T cell receptor beta chain was found in a study of shared clonotypes between healthy human individuals. Study-wide points: A handful of donors held about 5% of naive CD4 clonotypes in common.

A word on this clone: What it binds is unknown.

Roughly 200 ng DNA, about 30,000 T cell genomes, went into each sorted-subset replicate PCR. Assay used: immunoSEQ multiplex PCR; TCRdb lists only in-frame clones, some missing. The sample has 2 million to 2.5 million clones, 95% seen once; the top ten hold approximately 0.13%. CDR3 size: 15 residues. Trimming took 5 bases from V and 6 from J, leaving 17 bases between them. Germline CDR1 MNHEY, CDR2 SVGAGI. The specimen sequenced was naive CD4+ T cells sorted from blood. Subset here: CD45RA+ positively selected. The sequence derives from a man aged 18 to 35 in good health. The J gene is TRBJ1-5, the V gene TRBV6-5; D unclear. Here the CDR3 reads CASSRAPLGGQPQHF. In DNA form, the CDR3 reads TGTGCCAGCAGTCGGGCACCCCTTGGTGGTCAGCCCCAGCATTTT.